The rows below give T cell receptor beta chains drawn from one sample of a study of Graves' ophthalmopathy and Graves' hyperthyroidism. TCRdb re-analysed the multiplex PCR reads in MiXCR, keeping a single row per CDR3 protein. Among a few hundred thousand distinct CDR3 sequences listed, approximately 37% were seen once. The source material was peripheral blood or thyroid tissue (not recorded which). The receptors shown here come from an adult man with Graves' hyperthyroidism. Each CDR3 is given with its conserved first and last residue. For some rows the clone size is stated as once, few or many, or as a class when expanded; others skip it.

size	V	J	CDR3
many	TRBV7-9	TRBJ2-5	CASSMDTSLETQYF
NA	TRBV20-1	TRBJ2-7	CSASSLRDTGIFEQYF
many	TRBV18	TRBJ1-2	CASSPGGNYGYTF
NA	TRBV6-5	TRBJ1-4	CASSLGISNEKLFF
NA	TRBV11-3	TRBJ2-2	CASSPTAGTENTGELFF
NA	TRBV10-3	TRBJ1-3	CAISDATVSNTIYF
many	TRBV7-2	TRBJ1-6	CASSLRMPGPNSPLHF
NA	TRBV9	TRBJ2-1	CASTVAGFYNEQFF
NA	TRBV7-2	TRBJ2-5	CASSLVGRHRIQETQYF
many	TRBV24-1	TRBJ1-5	CATSDWDTNQPQHF
NA	TRBV20-1	TRBJ1-6	CSARDRLNSPLHF
NA	TRBV20-1	TRBJ2-5	CSARAGTASETQYF
few	TRBV6-5	TRBJ1-2	CASSYSGQGFGYTF
NA	TRBV7-2	TRBJ1-4	CASSISQGTGEKLFF
few	TRBV27	TRBJ1-5	CASSYGRMFQPQHF
few	TRBV4-1	TRBJ2-7	CASSQAGGRGEQYF
NA	TRBV7-9	NA	CASSFRDRGQRQFF